This T cell receptor (beta chain) emerged from a study of blood T cell repertoires in COVID-19 (TCRdb year 2020). Describing the broader study: The collaborator samples originated in the United States, Italy and Spain and spanned the acute and convalescent phases of COVID-19. Samples were obtained from the ongoing ImmuneRACE study (first 160 participants) and from roughly 1,300 subjects provided by 6 global collaborators. The sample metadata nearly always contained a de-identified subject ID, COVID-19 status, age in years and sex. The material from the prospective study consisted of cDNA or gDNA derived from T cells, B-cell-depleted T cells, or PBMCs. A freely available public database, intended as a resource for researchers studying the immune response to SARS-CoV-2, is where the repertoires were released. The dataset comprised deeply sampled blood TCRbeta repertoires from subjects exposed to, actively infected with, or recovered from COVID-19. Where HLA class I and class II types were available, the types were taken from metadata supplied by the sample provider, not from assay-based typing. The study at large found these results: The amount of clinical and demographic metadata varied by source and participant and was provided uncurated.

Notes on this clone: Its specific antigen is unknown. Per-nucleotide qualities are absent, and no much larger clonotype sits a single base away.

V lost 4 bases and J lost 7 bases; the stretch between them is 14 bases long. CDR1 and CDR2, per the germline V gene (reference sequence), are SGHKS and YYEKEE. Spanning cysteine to phenylalanine, the CDR3 consists of 14 amino acids. Just CDR3 DNA is preserved here, 42 bases in frame from base 1. Each collaborating institution followed its own protocols to collect whole blood in K2EDTA tubes. Collaborator samples were shipped for TCRbeta analysis as frozen whole blood, isolated PBMCs, or DNA extracted from either sample type. The immunoSEQ Assay, a bias-controlled multiplex PCR, was used to amplify TCRbeta CDR3 regions from genomic DNA. From the authors' description of their analysis: Within the assay, amplification of reference gene primers was used to estimate how many nucleated cells each sample contained. Sequence reads were collapsed and filtered to measure the absolute abundance of every unique TCRbeta CDR3 rearrangement. For each sample, productive Simpson clonality was calculated as the square root of Simpson's diversity index over productive rearrangements. The source is immuneACCESS, and TCRdb retained only in-frame sequences with V and J called. Part of the clones is not carried over; for the studies checked, unresolved V genes explain less than half of this, and the remainder is unexplained. The V and J calls and clone size were taken over from that table, and D and trimming were inferred from the DNA. Across this sample there are roughly 250,000 clones, with approximately 86% seen only once. The top ten hold 4.9% of the sample.

This chain is built from TRBV5-5 and TRBJ1-4; a weak D assignment points to TRBD1 (5 bases agree). The sequence came from a woman older than 75 with active or convalescent COVID-19. Sequenced input: peripheral blood. The nucleotide sequence reads as follows: TGTGCCAGCAGCCCTTTGGGGCGCGGTGAAAAACTGTTTTTT. Its protein is CASSPLGRGEKLFF.